This T cell receptor beta chain was captured by sequencing in a study of post-analysis software for immune sequencing data. Per germline, CDR1 SGHTA and CDR2 FQGNSA. The ends were cut back, 4 bases at V and 1 base at J, with 11 bases in the middle. CDR3 length equals 14 residues. Comment on this clonotype: Its antigen is undetermined.

The library was made from cDNA and included unique molecular identifiers. TCRdb reprocessed the PCR reads via MiXCR and lists one record per CDR3 protein. The sample has roughly 650,000 distinct CDR3 sequences; roughly three fifths are singletons. Regarding the study as a whole: Samples sharing a preparation batch grouped tightly together when assessed by F measure. There were roughly 5 TRBV segments more frequent in patients than controls, and TRBV5-6, TRBV5-1 and TRBV20-1 were among them. Controls' normalized Chao1 diversity significantly exceeded that of multiple sclerosis patients.

This chain joins TRBV7-2 and TRBJ2-7; D is unclear. The source of this sequence is a girl aged 2 to 9 with multiple sclerosis. Material for sequencing was blood. The DNA for the CDR3 is TGTGCCAGCAGCTACCTGGCCACATCCTACGAGCAGTACTTC. Translating it yields CASSYLATSYEQYF.